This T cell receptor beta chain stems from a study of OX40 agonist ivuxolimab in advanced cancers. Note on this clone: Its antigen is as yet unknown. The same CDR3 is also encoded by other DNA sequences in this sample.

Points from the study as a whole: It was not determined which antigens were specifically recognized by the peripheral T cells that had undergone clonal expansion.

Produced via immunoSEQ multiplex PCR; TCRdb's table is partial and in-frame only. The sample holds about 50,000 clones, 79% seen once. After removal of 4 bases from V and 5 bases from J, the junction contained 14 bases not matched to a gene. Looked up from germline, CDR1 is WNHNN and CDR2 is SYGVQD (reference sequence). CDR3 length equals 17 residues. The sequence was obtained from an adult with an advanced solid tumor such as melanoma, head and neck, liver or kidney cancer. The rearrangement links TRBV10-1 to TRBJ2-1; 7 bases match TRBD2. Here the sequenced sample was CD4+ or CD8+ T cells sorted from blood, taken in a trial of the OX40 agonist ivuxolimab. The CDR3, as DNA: TGCGCCAGCAGTGTCCGGGGGACTAAAAGACGAGACAATGAGCAGTTCTTC. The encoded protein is CASSVRGTKRRDNEQFF.